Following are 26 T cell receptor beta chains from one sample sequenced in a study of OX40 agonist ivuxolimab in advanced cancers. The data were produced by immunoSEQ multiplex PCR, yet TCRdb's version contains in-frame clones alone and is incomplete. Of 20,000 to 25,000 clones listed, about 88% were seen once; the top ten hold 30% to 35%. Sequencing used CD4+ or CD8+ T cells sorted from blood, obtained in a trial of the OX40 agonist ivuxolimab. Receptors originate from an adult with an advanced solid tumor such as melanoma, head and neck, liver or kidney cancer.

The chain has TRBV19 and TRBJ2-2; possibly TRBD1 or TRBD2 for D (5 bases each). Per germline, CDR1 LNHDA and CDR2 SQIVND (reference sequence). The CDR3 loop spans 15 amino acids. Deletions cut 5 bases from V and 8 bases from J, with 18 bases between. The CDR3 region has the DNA TGTGCCAGTAGTTCCCCGAGGGGCCCAGGGGGGGAGCTGTTTTTT. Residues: CASSSPRGPGGELFF.

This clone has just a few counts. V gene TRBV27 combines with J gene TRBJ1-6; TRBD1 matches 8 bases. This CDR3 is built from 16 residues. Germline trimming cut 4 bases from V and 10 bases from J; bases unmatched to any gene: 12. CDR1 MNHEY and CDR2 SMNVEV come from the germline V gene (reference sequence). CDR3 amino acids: CASSSTRTGIGSPLHF. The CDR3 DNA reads TGTGCCAGCAGTTCTACCCGGACAGGGATAGGGTCACCCCTCCACTTT.

CDR3 region: CASSRDLTVYNEQFF. The CDR3 DNA sequence: TGTGCCAGTAGTAGGGACTTGACAGTTTACAATGAGCAGTTCTTC. V gene TRBV19 combines with J gene TRBJ2-1, with a tentative D call TRBD2 (6 bases). Trimming took off 4 bases at V and 4 bases at J, with 14 bases between the two ends. The V gene's germline CDR1 is LNHDA and CDR2 SQIVND (reference sequence). This CDR3 contains 15 residues.

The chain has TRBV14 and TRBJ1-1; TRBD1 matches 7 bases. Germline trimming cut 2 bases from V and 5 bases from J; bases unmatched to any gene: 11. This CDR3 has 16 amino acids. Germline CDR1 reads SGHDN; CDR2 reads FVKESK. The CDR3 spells CASSQLGDRRSTEAFF. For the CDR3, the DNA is TGTGCCAGCAGCCAACTAGGGGACAGAAGGTCGACTGAAGCTTTCTTT.

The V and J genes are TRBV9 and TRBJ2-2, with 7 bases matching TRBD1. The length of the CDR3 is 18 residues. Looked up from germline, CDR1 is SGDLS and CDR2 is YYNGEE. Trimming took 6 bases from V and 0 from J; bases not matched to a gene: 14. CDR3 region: CASNEPDRDTPNTGELFF. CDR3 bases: TGTGCCAGCAACGAACCCGACAGGGACACACCGAACACCGGGGAGCTGTTTTTT.

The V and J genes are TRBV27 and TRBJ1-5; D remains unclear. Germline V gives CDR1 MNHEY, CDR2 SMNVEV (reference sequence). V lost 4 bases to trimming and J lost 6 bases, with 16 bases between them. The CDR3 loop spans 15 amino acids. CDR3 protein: CASSSRVADRQPQHF. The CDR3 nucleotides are TGTGCCAGCAGTTCGAGAGTCGCCGATCGTCAGCCCCAGCATTTT.

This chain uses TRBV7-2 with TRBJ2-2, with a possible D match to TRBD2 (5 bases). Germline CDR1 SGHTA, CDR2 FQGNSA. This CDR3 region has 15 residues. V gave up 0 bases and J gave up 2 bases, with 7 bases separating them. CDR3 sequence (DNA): TGTGCCAGCAGCTTAGCGCCGGGAAACACCGGGGAGCTGTTTTTT. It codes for CASSLAPGNTGELFF.

The CDR3 bases are TGTGCCAGCAGCTTGACCCCCTACGAGCAGTACTTC. This codes for CASSLTPYEQYF. The chain has TRBV5-4 and TRBJ2-7; D gene uncertain. Trimming left V 1 base short and J 2 bases short, with 4 bases between. The length of the CDR3 is 12 residues. Germline lookup yields CDR1 SGHNT and CDR2 YYREEE (reference sequence).

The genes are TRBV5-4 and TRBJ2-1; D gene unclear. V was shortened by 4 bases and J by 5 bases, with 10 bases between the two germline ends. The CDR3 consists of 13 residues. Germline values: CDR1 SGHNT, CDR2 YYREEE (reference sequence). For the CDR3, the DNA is TGTGCCAGCAGCACCGTCACGAACAATGAGCAGTTCTTC. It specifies CASSTVTNNEQFF.

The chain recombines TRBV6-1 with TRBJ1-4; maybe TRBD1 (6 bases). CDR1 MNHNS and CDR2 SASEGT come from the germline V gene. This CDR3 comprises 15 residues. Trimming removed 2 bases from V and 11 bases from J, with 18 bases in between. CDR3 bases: TGTGCCAGCAGTGAAACCGGCAGAAAAACAGGGAAACTGTTTTTT. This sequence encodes CASSETGRKTGKLFF.

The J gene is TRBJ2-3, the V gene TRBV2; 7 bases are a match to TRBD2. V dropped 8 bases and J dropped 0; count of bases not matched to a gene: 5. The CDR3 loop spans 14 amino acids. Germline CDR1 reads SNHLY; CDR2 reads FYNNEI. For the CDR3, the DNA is TGTGCCAGCGCGGGGGTCCAAAGCACAGATACGCAGTATTTT. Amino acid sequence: CASAGVQSTDTQYF.

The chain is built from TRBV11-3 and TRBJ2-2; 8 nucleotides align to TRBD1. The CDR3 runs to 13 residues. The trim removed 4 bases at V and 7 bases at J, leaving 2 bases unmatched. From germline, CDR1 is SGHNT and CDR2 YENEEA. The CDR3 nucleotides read TGTGCCAGCAGCTCCGGACAGGGCGGGGAGCTGTTTTTT. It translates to CASSSGQGGELFF. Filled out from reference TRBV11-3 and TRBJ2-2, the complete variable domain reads EAGVVQSPRYKIIEKKQPVAFWCNPISGHNTLYWYLQNLGQGPELLIRYENEEAVDDSQLPKDRFSAERLKGVDSTLKIQPAELGDSAVYLCASSSGQGGELFFGEGSRLTVL.

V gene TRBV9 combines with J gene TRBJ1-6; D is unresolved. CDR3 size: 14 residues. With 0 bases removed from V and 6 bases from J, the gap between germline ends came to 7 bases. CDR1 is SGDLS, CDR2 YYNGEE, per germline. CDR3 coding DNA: TGTGCCAGCAGCGTAGGGGGTCTTAATTCACCCCTCCACTTT. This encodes CASSVGGLNSPLHF.

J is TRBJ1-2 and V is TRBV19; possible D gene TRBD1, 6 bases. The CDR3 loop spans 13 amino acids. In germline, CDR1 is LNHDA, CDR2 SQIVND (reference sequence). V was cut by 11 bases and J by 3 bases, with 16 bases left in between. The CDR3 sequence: CAVAPTGDYGYTF. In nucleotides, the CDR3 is TGTGCCGTCGCCCCGACAGGAGACTATGGCTACACCTTC.

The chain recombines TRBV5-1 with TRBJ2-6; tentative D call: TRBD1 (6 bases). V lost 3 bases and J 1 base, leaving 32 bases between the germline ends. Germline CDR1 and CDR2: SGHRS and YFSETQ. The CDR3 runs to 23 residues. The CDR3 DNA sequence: TGCGCCAGCAGCTCGCCGGAAATAGGACAGTCGATAATAGACTGGTCTGGGGCCAACGTCCTGACTTTC. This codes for CASSSPEIGQSIIDWSGANVLTF.

CDR3 bases: TGTGCCAGCAGTGAAGGGCAGGGTCGCGGGGACTATGGCTACACCTTC. Residues: CASSEGQGRGDYGYTF. The chain links TRBV2 to TRBJ1-2; possibly TRBD1 for D (5 bases). CDR1 is SNHLY, CDR2 FYNNEI, per germline. The length of the CDR3 is 16 residues. V was shortened by 1 base and J by 3 bases, with 15 bases between the two germline ends.

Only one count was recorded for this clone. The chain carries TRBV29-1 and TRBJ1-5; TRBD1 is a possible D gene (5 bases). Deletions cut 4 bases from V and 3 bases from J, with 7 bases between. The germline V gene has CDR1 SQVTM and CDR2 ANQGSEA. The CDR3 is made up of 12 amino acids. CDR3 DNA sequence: TGCAGCGTTGGGGGGGACAATCAGCCCCAGCATTTT. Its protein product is CSVGGDNQPQHF.

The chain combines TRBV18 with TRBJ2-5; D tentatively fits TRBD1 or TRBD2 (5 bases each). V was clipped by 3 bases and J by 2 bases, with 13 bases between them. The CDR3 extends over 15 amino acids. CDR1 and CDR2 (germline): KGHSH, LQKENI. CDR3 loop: CASSPGVTRQETQYF. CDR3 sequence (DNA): TGTGCCAGCTCACCGGGGGTTACTAGGCAAGAGACCCAGTACTTC.

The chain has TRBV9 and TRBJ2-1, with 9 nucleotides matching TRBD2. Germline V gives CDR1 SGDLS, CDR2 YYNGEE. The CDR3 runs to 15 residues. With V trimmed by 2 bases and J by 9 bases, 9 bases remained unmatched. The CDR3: CASSVVVAGEGEQFF. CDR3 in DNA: TGTGCCAGCAGCGTCGTGGTAGCGGGAGAAGGTGAGCAGTTCTTC. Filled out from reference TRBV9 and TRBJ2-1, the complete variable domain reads DSGVTQTPKHLITATGQRVTLRCSPRSGDLSVYWYQQSLDQGLQFLIQYYNGEERAKGNILERFSAQQFPDLHSELNLSSLELGDSALYFCASSVVVAGEGEQFFGPGTRLTVL.

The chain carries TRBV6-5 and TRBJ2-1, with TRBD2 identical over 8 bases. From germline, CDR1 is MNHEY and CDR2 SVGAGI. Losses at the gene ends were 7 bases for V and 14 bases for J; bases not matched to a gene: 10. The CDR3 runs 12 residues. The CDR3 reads CASTERGSVEFF. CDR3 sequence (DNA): TGTGCCAGCACAGAGCGGGGGAGCGTGGAGTTCTTC.

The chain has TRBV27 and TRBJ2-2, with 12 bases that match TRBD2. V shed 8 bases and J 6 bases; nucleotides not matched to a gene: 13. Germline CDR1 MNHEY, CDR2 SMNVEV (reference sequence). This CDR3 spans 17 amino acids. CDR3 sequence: CASRSSWTSGVAGELFF. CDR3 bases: TGTGCCAGCCGGTCATCCTGGACTAGCGGGGTGGCCGGGGAGCTGTTTTTT.

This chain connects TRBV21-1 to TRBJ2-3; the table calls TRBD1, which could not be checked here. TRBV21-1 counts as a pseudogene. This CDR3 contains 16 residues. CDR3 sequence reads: CASSKVQERNTDTQYF. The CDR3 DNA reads TGTGCCAGCAGCAAAGTGCAGGAAAGAAACACAGATACGCAGTATTTT.

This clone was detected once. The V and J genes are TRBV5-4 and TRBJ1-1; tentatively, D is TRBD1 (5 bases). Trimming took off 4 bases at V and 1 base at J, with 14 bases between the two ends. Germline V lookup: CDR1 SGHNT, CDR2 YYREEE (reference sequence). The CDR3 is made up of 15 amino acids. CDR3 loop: CASSAAQGGNTEAFF. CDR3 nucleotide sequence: TGTGCCAGCAGCGCAGCCCAGGGTGGGAACACTGAAGCTTTCTTT.

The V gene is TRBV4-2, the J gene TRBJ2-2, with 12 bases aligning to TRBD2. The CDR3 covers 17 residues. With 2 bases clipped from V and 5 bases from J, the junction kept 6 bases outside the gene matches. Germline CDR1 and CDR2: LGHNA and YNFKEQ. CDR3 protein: CASSQRLAGVTTGELFF. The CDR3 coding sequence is TGTGCCAGCAGCCAAAGACTAGCGGGAGTGACGACCGGGGAGCTGTTTTTT.

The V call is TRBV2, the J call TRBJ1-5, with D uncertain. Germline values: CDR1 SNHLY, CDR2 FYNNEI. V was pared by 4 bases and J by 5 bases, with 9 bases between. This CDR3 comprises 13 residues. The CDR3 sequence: CASSGIPDQPQHF. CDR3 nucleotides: TGTGCCAGCAGTGGGATACCTGATCAGCCCCAGCATTTT. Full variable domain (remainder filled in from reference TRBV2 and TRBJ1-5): EPEVTQTPSHQVTQMGQEVILRCVPISNHLYFYWYRQILGQKVEFLVSFYNNEISEKSEIFDDQFSVERPDGSNFTLKIRSTKLEDSAMYFCASSGIPDQPQHFGDGTRLSIL.

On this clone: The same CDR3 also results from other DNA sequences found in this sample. The CDR3 region is CASSYGQGSEKLFF. CDR3 sequence (DNA): TGTGCCAGCAGTTACGGACAGGGGAGTGAAAAACTGTTTTTT. The rearrangement links TRBV6-6 to TRBJ1-4; 9 positions agree with TRBD1. The trim removed 2 bases at V and 7 bases at J, leaving 2 bases unmatched. The CDR3 sequence is 14 residues long. The germline V gene has CDR1 MNHNY and CDR2 SVGAGI (reference sequence).